This TCR beta chain was recorded in a study of Ad26.COV2.S vaccination and SARS-CoV-2 variants (dated by TCRdb to the early 2020s). At the level of the whole study: Vaccine-arm donors were drawn from COV1001, a multicentre, randomized, double-blind, placebo-controlled phase I-IIa trial of Ad26.COV2.S in healthy adults. Ad26.COV2.S was administered intramuscularly at a dose of 5x10^10 or 1x10^11 viral particles, either as one shot or as two shots given 56 days apart. TCRbeta repertoire sequencing was used to assess the specificity and breadth of SARS-CoV-2-reactive T cell receptors after Ad26.COV2.S vaccination. A total of approximately 30 samples were included in the TCR-sequenced set, comprising 19 Ad26.COV2.S vaccine recipients, 5 placebo recipients and 8 SARS-CoV-2 convalescent individuals. Trial participants were randomized into five groups of five: low-dose or high-dose Ad26.COV2.S given once or twice, or placebo on both occasions. Throughout the experiments and outcome assessment, investigators stayed blinded to trial group allocation. What the authors observed across the whole study: Substantial breadth of spike-specific CD8+ and CD4+ T cell responses was reported after vaccination. Ad26.COV2.S recipients had higher spike-specific TCR breadth than placebo recipients (P = 0.0014). The authors noted that total T cell responses may have been underestimated by the TCR breadth and depth analyses. Vaccine and placebo recipients had similar non-spike TCR breadth, a finding consistent with the vaccine containing only spike. The study lacked the statistical power to compare responses across vaccine doses or regimens.

The immunoSEQ Assay was the method used to sequence TCRbeta CDR3 regions. After extraction, genomic DNA underwent amplification by bias-controlled multiplex PCR, followed by high-throughput sequencing. Processing in the source paper ran as follows. To quantify the absolute abundance of every unique TCRbeta CDR3 region, sequences were collapsed and filtered. T cell fraction was estimated by normalization of TCRbeta template counts to usable DNA, with usable DNA being measured through amplification of reference genes present in all nucleated cells. Repertoire TCRs were annotated as SARS-CoV-2-specific when V gene, CDR3 amino acid sequence and J gene were exactly matched to a known reactive TCR set. The reference SARS-CoV-2 TCR set was obtained from MIRA and was filtered for enrichment in COVID-19-positive ImmuneCODE repertoires, whereby public or cross-reactive TCRs were removed. Using the MIRA antigens, annotated TCRs were further analysed by specific ORF or by position within an ORF. Breadth was defined as annotated unique rearrangements over total unique productive rearrangements; depth was the summed frequency of those rearrangements. Two-sided Wilcoxon rank-sum tests were applied when comparing TCR breadth between groups. TCRdb retrieved this table from immuneACCESS and kept in-frame rearrangements only. Not all clones are present; in checked studies, unresolved V genes account for under half, and no reason is known for the remainder. That table is the source of V, J and clone size, and D and trimming were worked out from the DNA. A total of about 680,000 clones appear in this sample, roughly 90% of them only once. Over 1.3% of the sample comes from the top ten.

This clone was observed a single time. Which antigen it targets is not known. Base quality data are lacking; no much larger clone is found one base away. The treatment or condition label, as the study defines it: some 20 received Ad26.COV2.S at low or high dose, single or two shots; roughly five received placebo; per-sample allocation not given. Repertoires of vaccine and placebo recipients were sequenced from samples taken on day 63 after the first injection. Between 29 July and 7 August 2020, Cohort 1b enrolled 25 adults aged 18-55 years at one site in Boston, USA. Ad26.COV2.S was a replication-incompetent adenovirus type 26 vector that expressed a prefusion-stabilized SARS-CoV-2 spike protein derived from the original Wuhan strain. The sequences come from peripheral blood, collected in a trial of Ad26.COV2.S vaccine versus placebo. This sequence was found in a person aged 18-60 years who received the Ad26.COV2.S COVID-19 vaccine or a placebo.

The sequence in DNA is TGTGCCAGCAGCTCGGGACTAGTTGGATACGAGCAGTACTTC. Protein translation: CASSSGLVGYEQYF. The V gene is TRBV5-6 and the J gene is TRBJ2-7, and 8 junction bases match TRBD2. Including the terminal cysteine and phenylalanine, the CDR3 comprises 14 residues. Here the CDR3 DNA is all that survives: 42 bases in frame from base 1. The germline V gene specifies SGHDT as CDR1 and YYEEEE as CDR2. After removal of 3 bases from V and 4 bases from J, the junction retains 6 bases not matched to a gene.